The T cell receptor (beta chain) under discussion was sequenced for a study of T cell clonality in common variable immunodeficiency. Regarding the study as a whole: Reportedly, TCR beta sequences from common variable immunodeficiency showed fewer deletions and N-nucleotide insertions.

Germline V lookup: CDR1 SNHLY, CDR2 FYNNEI. The V and J ends lost 3 bases and 0 bases respectively, with 9 bases between them. The CDR3 contains 14 residues. Sequencing used immunoSEQ multiplex PCR; TCRdb keeps in-frame clones, though not all of them. The specimen has some 26,000 clones, none found just once. The sample holds many counts of this clone. Its target is not known. The read ends 3 residues shy of where the CDR3 ends; the end is completed using the germline J gene. This receptor was obtained from a human donor with common variable immunodeficiency. The chain links TRBV2 to TRBJ2-7; D may be TRBD1 (6 bases). Sequenced: peripheral blood mononuclear cells. CDR3 DNA, as far as it was read: TGTGCCAGCAGTGACCAGGGGCGCTCCTACGAG. As protein: CASSDQGRSYE. The complete CDR3 sequence is CASSDQGRSYEQYF.